Listed below are T cell receptor beta chains from one sample, sequenced in a study of cytomegalovirus exposure and HLA in healthy donors. TCRdb's copy holds only in-frame clones and misses some; the assay was immunoSEQ multiplex PCR. This table has more than 150,000 clones, 80% appearing once. The sequencing input was PBMCs. The receptor set was obtained from a boy aged 5-17 years in good health and CMV-seronegative. Both conserved end residues are part of each CDR3. D genes are given only for firm matches. Clone sizes are given selectively: once, few, many, or a class where the clone is expanded.

abundance	j_gene	d_gene	v_gene	CDR3nt	CDR3aa
.	TRBJ2-1	TRBD1	TRBV27	TGTGCCAGCAGTTTCCGGGACAGGGGGGGCGGATGGCAGTTCTTC	CASSFRDRGGGWQFF
.	TRBJ1-2	TRBD1	TRBV2	TGTGCCAGCAGAGGGGACAGAAGCTTATATGGCTACACCTTC	CASRGDRSLYGYTF
.	TRBJ2-3	TRBD2	TRBV5-1	TGCGCCAGTCGAGCGGGAGGCTACACAGATACGCAGTATTTT	CASRAGGYTDTQYF
.	TRBJ1-2	.	TRBV5-4	TGTGCCAGCAGCCTGCCCTCTTCTCCCCAGAGGAAGCATGGCTACACCTTC	CASSLPSSPQRKHGYTF
.	TRBJ2-3	.	TRBV7-2	TGTGCCAGCAGCCACACAGATACGCAGTATTTT	CASSHTDTQYF
.	TRBJ2-1	TRBD2	TRBV2	TGTGCCAGCAGTGGGAAAAGCGGGGTGAGCTCCTACAATGAGCAGTTCTTC	CASSGKSGVSSYNEQFF
.	TRBJ2-3	.	TRBV15	TGTGCCACCAGCAGAGATGGTAAGGGGTCACCGGTTCCGGATACGCAGTATTTT	CATSRDGKGSPVPDTQYF
.	TRBJ2-7	.	TRBV30	TGTGCCTGGAGTGTCGAGGGCGGGGCCACCTACGAGCAGTACTTC	CAWSVEGGATYEQYF
.	TRBJ2-5	.	TRBV5-4	TGTGCCAGCAGCTTGGACCAGCAAGAGACCCAGTACTTC	CASSLDQQETQYF
.	TRBJ1-5	TRBD1	TRBV5-5	TGTGCCAGCAGCTCAAATTCCGGGACAGAGCCCCAGCATTTT	CASSSNSGTEPQHF
.	TRBJ2-1	TRBD1	TRBV5-1	TGCGCCAGCAGCTTGGATCAGGGGGCTTACTCCTACAATGAGCAGTTCTTC	CASSLDQGAYSYNEQFF
.	TRBJ1-5	TRBD1	TRBV5-6	TGTGCCAGCAGCTTGGCTGGACAGGAGCAGCCCCAGCATTTT	CASSLAGQEQPQHF
few	TRBJ1-2	.	TRBV29-1	TGCAGCGTTGTGTCGGGGGGCGCGAATGGCTACACCTTC	CSVVSGGANGYTF
.	TRBJ1-1	.	TRBV11-3	TGTGCCAGCAGCTTAGGGGGTGCGGGGACTGAAGCTTTCTTT	CASSLGGAGTEAFF
.	TRBJ2-2	.	TRBV4-1	TGCGCCAGCCAAAGCAGGCCGAACACCGGGGAGCTGTTTTTT	CASQSRPNTGELFF